Following are 24 T cell receptor beta chains from one sample sequenced in a study of T-cell memory formation after mild COVID-19. TCRdb recomputed calls from the 5' RACE reads with MiXCR, one row per CDR3 protein. The table has about 340,000 distinct CDR3 sequences, roughly 21% seen once. The specimen sequenced was PBMCs or a T cell subset sorted from them (not recorded which). These receptors were collected from an adult woman who had mild COVID-19 (a few samples of this study predate the infection). Cell type and time point are not known.

This clonotype turned up a few times. The chain combines TRBV9 with TRBJ2-7; D may match TRBD1 or TRBD2 (5 bases each). The CDR3 extends over 14 amino acids. CDR1 and CDR2 from the germline V gene are SGDLS and YYNGEE. V was clipped by 1 base and J by 4 bases, with 12 bases between them. This CDR3 is CASSVWDGGYEQYF. Written as DNA, the CDR3 is TGTGCCAGCAGCGTATGGGACGGCGGGTACGAGCAGTACTTC. Looking up the rest from reference TRBV9 and TRBJ2-7 gives the full variable domain: DSGVTQTPKHLITATGQRVTLRCSPRSGDLSVYWYQQSLDQGLQFLIQYYNGEERAKGNILERFSAQQFPDLHSELNLSSLELGDSALYFCASSVWDGGYEQYFGPGTRLTVT.

This clonotype was seen only a few times. The chain joins TRBV5-1 to TRBJ2-5, with D uncertain. V dropped 0 bases and J dropped 2 bases, with 8 bases sitting between them. The length of the CDR3 is 14 residues. The germline V gene encodes CDR1 SGHRS and CDR2 YFSETQ. CDR3 amino acids: CASSLVAPQETQYF. Here the CDR3 DNA reads TGCGCCAGCAGCTTGGTAGCTCCGCAAGAGACCCAGTACTTC.

V usage is TRBV20-1 and J usage is TRBJ2-7, with 11 nucleotides matching TRBD2. The CDR3 sequence is 16 residues long. Trimming removed 0 bases from V and 2 bases from J; junction bases left unmatched: 6. Per the germline V gene, CDR1 is DFQATT and CDR2 is SNEGSKA (reference sequence). DNA of the CDR3: TGCAGTGCTAGAGATCGCACTAGCGGGAGTACCTACGAGCAGTACTTC. Its translation: CSARDRTSGSTYEQYF.

V gene TRBV9 combines with J gene TRBJ2-1; 14 positions match TRBD2. Losses at the gene ends were 6 bases for V and 8 bases for J; bases not matched to a gene: 7. The CDR3 sequence is 15 residues long. Per germline, CDR1 SGDLS and CDR2 YYNGEE. The CDR3 DNA reads as TGTGCCAGCACCTCCACGGGACTAGCGGGGGATGAGCAGTTCTTC. Its protein product is CASTSTGLAGDEQFF.

The chain carries TRBV11-3 and TRBJ2-7, with D unresolved. The germline CDR1 and CDR2 sequences are SGHNT and YENEEA. Deletions cut 5 bases from V and 5 bases from J, with 16 bases between. The CDR3 totals 14 residues. The DNA for the CDR3 is TGTGCCAGCAGCCCACCTACTGGAAGCCACGAGCAGTACTTC. Protein: CASSPPTGSHEQYF.

This clonotype turned up a few times. The V and J genes are TRBV20-1 and TRBJ2-3, with 8 bases aligning to TRBD2. Germline V lookup: CDR1 DFQATT, CDR2 SNEGSKA (reference sequence). The CDR3 has 14 residues. V was pared by 8 bases and J by 3 bases, with 10 bases of the junction left unmatched. The CDR3 spells CSCLGGDRTDTQYF. The DNA for the CDR3 is TGCAGTTGCCTCGGGGGGGATAGGACAGATACGCAGTATTTT.

This clonotype was seen only a few times. The V gene is TRBV27, the J gene TRBJ2-7; no definite D call. This CDR3 is built from 14 residues. V lost 1 base and J lost 6, with 13 bases in between. Germline V gene lookup returns CDR1 MNHEY and CDR2 SMNVEV (reference sequence). The CDR3 bases are TGTGCCAGCAGTTTATTTAGCCAGGACCTCGAGCAGTACTTC. Translating gives CASSLFSQDLEQYF.

The chain uses TRBV11-2 and TRBJ2-5, with D hard to call. The CDR3 runs 13 residues. CDR1 and CDR2 from the germline V gene are SGHAT and FQNNGV. The V and J ends lost 2 bases and 6 bases respectively, with 10 bases between them. The CDR3 DNA follows: TGTGCCAGCAGCTTAAACTTCGTGAAGACCCAGTACTTC. Protein: CASSLNFVKTQYF.

This clonotype showed up many times. V gene TRBV29-1 combines with J gene TRBJ2-3, with 8 bases that match TRBD2. The CDR3 loop spans 17 amino acids. J gave up 3 bases and V 5 bases, and 16 bases lay outside the gene matches. Per germline, CDR1 SQVTM and CDR2 ANQGSEA. The DNA for the CDR3 is TGCAGCGTTAACTTTTTGGGGAAGCGGGAGAGGACAGATACGCAGTATTTT. It translates to CSVNFLGKRERTDTQYF.

The gene calls are TRBV9 and TRBJ2-3; TRBD1 might be the D (5 bases). CDR1 is SGDLS and CDR2 is YYNGEE in the germline V gene. Trimming took off 0 bases at V and 3 bases at J, with 8 bases between the two ends. There are 14 residues in the CDR3. As DNA, the CDR3 is TGTGCCAGCAGCGTAGTTGGGGCTACAGATACGCAGTATTTT. Translated: CASSVVGATDTQYF.

This clonotype was detected a few times. J is TRBJ2-3 and V is TRBV9, with TRBD2 identical over 7 bases. V dropped 2 bases and J dropped 2; count of bases not matched to a gene: 5. CDR1 and CDR2 (germline): SGDLS, YYNGEE. CDR3 length equals 15 residues. The CDR3 here is CASSVRGGPTDTQYF. The CDR3 bases are TGTGCCAGCAGCGTGCGCGGGGGTCCCACAGATACGCAGTATTTT.

There are a few counts of this clonotype. The chain combines TRBV7-9 with TRBJ2-7, with 8 nucleotides matching TRBD1. Germline CDR1 reads SEHNR; CDR2 reads FQNEAQ (reference sequence). J lost 3 bases, V lost 1 base, and 11 bases had no gene match. CDR3 length equals 17 residues. The CDR3 loop is CASSLGPGTGFHYEQYF. The CDR3 DNA follows: TGTGCCAGCAGCTTAGGCCCCGGGACAGGCTTTCACTACGAGCAGTACTTC.

This clonotype was detected a few times. The chain couples TRBV7-6 to TRBJ2-7; perhaps TRBD1 as D (6 bases). This CDR3 region has 15 residues. The V gene lost 5 bases and the J gene lost 3 bases, with 17 bases spanning the gap. The germline V gene has CDR1 SGHVS and CDR2 FNYEAQ. The CDR3 DNA reads TGTGCCAGCAGCCCCCCAGGGACAACCATCTACGAGCAGTACTTC. It encodes CASSPPGTTIYEQYF.

The J gene is TRBJ2-1, the V gene TRBV25-1; perhaps D is TRBD1 or TRBD2 (5 bases each). Germline values: CDR1 MGHDK, CDR2 SYGVNS. V lost 5 bases and J lost 10, with 12 bases in between. The CDR3 is 12 amino acids. The CDR3 region has the DNA TGTGCCAGCAGTCCGGGACGTCTCGAGCAGTTCTTC. It translates to CASSPGRLEQFF.

The V and J genes are TRBV7-9 and TRBJ2-3, with D tentatively TRBD2 (5 bases). V lost 3 bases, J lost 2 bases, and 9 bases lay in between. The CDR3 totals 14 residues. Germline CDR1 reads SEHNR; CDR2 reads FQNEAQ (reference sequence). The CDR3 region has the DNA TGTGCCAGCAGCTTGAAGAGGGACACAGATACGCAGTATTTT. Its protein product is CASSLKRDTDTQYF.

In its sample, this clonotype was seen a few times. The chain carries TRBV7-8 and TRBJ2-1; D assignment may be TRBD1 or TRBD2 (5 bases each). Germline assignment: CDR1 SGHVS and CDR2 FQNEAQ. V gave up 5 bases and J gave up 0 bases, with 14 bases separating them. The CDR3 has 16 amino acids. This CDR3 is CASSPLGTSSYNEQFF. DNA for the CDR3: TGTGCCAGCAGCCCGCTAGGGACCAGCTCCTACAATGAGCAGTTCTTC. Full variable domain (outside the CDR3, taken from reference TRBV7-8 and TRBJ2-1): GAGVSQSPRYKVAKRGQDVALRCDPISGHVSLFWYQQALGQGPEFLTYFQNEAQLDKSGLPSDRFFAERPEGSVSTLKIQRTQQEDSAVYLCASSPLGTSSYNEQFFGPGTRLTVL.

This clonotype was recorded at least ten times. The CDR3 nucleotides read TGTGCCAGCAGTTTCAACACCCAGCTCTACAATGAGCAGTTCTTC. Encoded protein: CASSFNTQLYNEQFF. The chain employs TRBV12-3 or TRBV12-4 and TRBJ2-1, with no clear D. V lost 3 bases to trimming and J lost 3 bases, with 12 bases between them. This CDR3 has 15 residues.

The chain uses TRBV14 and TRBJ1-6; TRBD1 matches 9 bases. CDR1 and CDR2 from the germline V gene are SGHDN and FVKESK. The CDR3 consists of 16 residues. J gave up 9 bases and V 5 bases, and 11 bases lay outside the gene matches. CDR3 sequence: CASSNLGQGWSSPLHF. As DNA, the CDR3 is TGTGCCAGCAGCAACCTGGGACAGGGTTGGTCTTCACCCCTCCACTTT.

This clonotype was counted between two and nine times. The chain is built from TRBV5-1 and TRBJ2-7, with D perhaps TRBD1 or TRBD2 (5 bases each). The germline gives CDR1 SGHRS, CDR2 YFSETQ. This CDR3 has 13 residues. The germline V and J ends were trimmed by 0 bases and 9 bases, with 13 bases remaining between them. CDR3 nucleotide sequence: TGCGCCAGCAGCTTGGCCGTGGGGGATGGGCAGTACTTC. Its translation: CASSLAVGDGQYF.

V usage is TRBV15 and J usage is TRBJ2-5; TRBD1 aligns across 8 bases. CDR3 length: 12 amino acids. The trim removed 8 bases at V and 4 bases at J, leaving 3 bases unmatched. Germline V gene sequence: CDR1 LNHNV, CDR2 YYDKDF (reference sequence). The CDR3 sequence is CATQGAAETQYF. The CDR3 DNA is TGTGCCACCCAGGGGGCTGCAGAGACCCAGTACTTC.

This clonotype appeared a few times. This rearrangement joins TRBV4-1 to TRBJ2-7; D gene ambiguous. The length of the CDR3 is 14 residues. The V end lost 3 bases, the J end lost 5 bases, and 14 bases lay between the germline ends. The germline V gene has CDR1 MGHRA and CDR2 YSYEKL. CDR3 amino acids: CASSHLTHRDEQYF. CDR3 sequence (DNA): TGCGCCAGCAGCCACCTCACCCACCGGGACGAGCAGTACTTC.

This chain uses TRBV3-1 with TRBJ1-5, with D perhaps matching TRBD1 (6 bases). Germline-derived CDR1 and CDR2 are LGHDT and YNNKEL (reference sequence). Trimming took off 0 bases at V and 9 bases at J, with 12 bases between the two ends. CDR3 length equals 14 residues. The CDR3 bases are TGTGCCAGCAGCCAAGAATCAGGGGCCCGGCCCCAGCATTTT. Residues: CASSQESGARPQHF. Variable domain in full (rest from reference TRBV3-1 and TRBJ1-5): DTAVSQTPKYLVTQMGNDKSIKCEQNLGHDTMYWYKQDSKKFLKIMFSYNNKELIINETVPNRFSPKSPDKAHLNLHINSLELGDSAVYFCASSQESGARPQHFGDGTRLSIL.

In its sample, this clonotype was seen a few times. This sequence joins TRBV20-1 and TRBJ2-7; a possible D gene is TRBD2 (6 bases). CDR3 length: 15 residues. Germline CDR1 DFQATT, CDR2 SNEGSKA (reference sequence). The V end lost 5 bases, the J end lost 2 bases, and 19 bases lay between the germline ends. Here the CDR3 reads CSAGSDSGAPYEQYF. DNA for the CDR3: TGCAGTGCTGGCTCCGATTCGGGAGCCCCCTACGAGCAGTACTTC.

The rearrangement links TRBV24-1 to TRBJ2-2; 7 nucleotides line up with TRBD1. The germline V gene encodes CDR1 KGHDR and CDR2 SFDVKD. V was pared by 4 bases and J by 4 bases, with 8 bases of the junction left unmatched. This CDR3 region has 16 residues. The CDR3 is CATSDSRQGSTGELFF. CDR3 nucleotide sequence: TGTGCCACCAGTGACTCTAGACAGGGATCCACCGGGGAGCTGTTTTTT.